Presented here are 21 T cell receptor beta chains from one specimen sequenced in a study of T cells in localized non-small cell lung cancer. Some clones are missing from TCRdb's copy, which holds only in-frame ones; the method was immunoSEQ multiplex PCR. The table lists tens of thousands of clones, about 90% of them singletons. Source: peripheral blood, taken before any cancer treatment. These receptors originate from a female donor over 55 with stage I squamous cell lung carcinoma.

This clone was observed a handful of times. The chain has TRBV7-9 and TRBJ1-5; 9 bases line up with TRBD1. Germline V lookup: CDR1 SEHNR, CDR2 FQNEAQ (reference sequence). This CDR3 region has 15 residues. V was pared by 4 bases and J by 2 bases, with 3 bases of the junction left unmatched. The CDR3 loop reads CASSSTGGRNQPQHF. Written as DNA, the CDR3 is TGTGCCAGCAGCTCCACAGGGGGCCGCAATCAGCCCCAGCATTTT.

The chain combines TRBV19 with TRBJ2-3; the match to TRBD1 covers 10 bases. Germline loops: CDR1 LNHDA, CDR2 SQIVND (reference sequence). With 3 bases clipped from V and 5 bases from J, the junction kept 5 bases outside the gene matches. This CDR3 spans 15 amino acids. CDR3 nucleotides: TGTGCCAGTAGTATTTTCGGACAGGGGGGAGATACGCAGTATTTT. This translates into CASSIFGQGGDTQYF.

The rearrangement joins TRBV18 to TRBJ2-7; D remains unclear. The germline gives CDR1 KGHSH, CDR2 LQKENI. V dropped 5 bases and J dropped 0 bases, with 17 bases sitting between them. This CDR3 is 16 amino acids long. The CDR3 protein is CASSAEQFQSSYEQYF. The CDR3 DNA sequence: TGTGCCAGCTCAGCAGAACAGTTCCAAAGCTCCTACGAGCAGTACTTC.

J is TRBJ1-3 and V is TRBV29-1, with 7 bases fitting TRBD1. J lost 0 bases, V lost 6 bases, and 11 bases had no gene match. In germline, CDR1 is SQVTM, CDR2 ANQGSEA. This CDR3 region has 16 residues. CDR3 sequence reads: CSVSEVRGISGNTIYF. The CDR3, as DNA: TGCAGCGTGTCTGAGGTCAGGGGGATCTCTGGAAACACCATATATTTT.

The CDR3 DNA is TGTGCCAGCAGCTTAGACTACGTTGAGACCCAGTACTTC. It yields the protein CASSLDYVETQYF. This chain connects TRBV7-2 to TRBJ2-5, with no clear D. This CDR3 region has 13 residues. Trimming took 1 base from V and 5 from J, leaving 8 bases between them. CDR1 and CDR2 from the germline V gene are SGHTA and FQGNSA.

The CDR3 sequence: CASSPRWREGEKLFF. DNA for the CDR3: TGCGCCAGCAGCCCCCGTTGGAGGGAGGGTGAAAAACTGTTTTTT. The chain recombines TRBV4-1 with TRBJ1-4, with D unresolved. V lost 4 bases, J lost 7 bases, and 16 bases lay in between. The CDR3 is made up of 15 amino acids. Germline CDR1 and CDR2: MGHRA and YSYEKL.

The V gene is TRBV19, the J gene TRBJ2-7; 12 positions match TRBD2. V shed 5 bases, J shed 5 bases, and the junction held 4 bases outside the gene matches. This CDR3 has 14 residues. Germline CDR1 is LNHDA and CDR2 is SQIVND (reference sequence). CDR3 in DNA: TGTGCCAGTAGTTCTAGCGGGAGGGCGGACGAGCAGTACTTC. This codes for CASSSSGRADEQYF. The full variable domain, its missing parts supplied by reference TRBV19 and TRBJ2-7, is DGGITQSPKYLFRKEGQNVTLSCEQNLNHDAMYWYRQDPGQGLRLIYYSQIVNDFQKGDIAEGYSVSREKKESFPLTVTSAQKNPTAFYLCASSSSGRADEQYFGPGTRLTVT.

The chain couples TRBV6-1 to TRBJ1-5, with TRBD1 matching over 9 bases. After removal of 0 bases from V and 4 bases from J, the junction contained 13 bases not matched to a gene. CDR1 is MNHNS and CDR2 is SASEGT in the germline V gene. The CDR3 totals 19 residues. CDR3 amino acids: CASSEAPIHTGGGNQPQHF. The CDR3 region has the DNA TGTGCCAGCAGTGAAGCGCCCATACATACAGGGGGCGGGAATCAGCCCCAGCATTTT.

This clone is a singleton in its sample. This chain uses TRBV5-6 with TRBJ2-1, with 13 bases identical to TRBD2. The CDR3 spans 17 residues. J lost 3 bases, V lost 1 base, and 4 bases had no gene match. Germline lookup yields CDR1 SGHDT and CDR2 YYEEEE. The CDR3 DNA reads TGTGCCAGCAGCTTGTTAGGGACTAGCGGGAACTACAATGAGCAGTTCTTC. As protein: CASSLLGTSGNYNEQFF.

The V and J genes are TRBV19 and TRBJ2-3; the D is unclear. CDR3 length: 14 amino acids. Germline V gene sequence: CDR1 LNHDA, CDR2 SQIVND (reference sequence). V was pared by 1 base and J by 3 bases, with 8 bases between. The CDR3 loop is CASSIAAATDTQYF. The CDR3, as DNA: TGTGCCAGTAGTATAGCGGCCGCGACAGATACGCAGTATTTT.

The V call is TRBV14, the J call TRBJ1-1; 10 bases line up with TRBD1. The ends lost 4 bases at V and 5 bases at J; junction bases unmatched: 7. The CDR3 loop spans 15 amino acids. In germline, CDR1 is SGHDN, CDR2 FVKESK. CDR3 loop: CASSPISDRGTEAFF. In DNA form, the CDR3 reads TGTGCCAGCAGCCCTATTTCGGACAGGGGGACTGAAGCTTTCTTT.

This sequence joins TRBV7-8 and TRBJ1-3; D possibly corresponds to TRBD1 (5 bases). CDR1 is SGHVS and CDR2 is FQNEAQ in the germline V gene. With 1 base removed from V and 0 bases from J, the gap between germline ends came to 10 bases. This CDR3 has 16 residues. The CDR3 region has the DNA TGTGCCAGCAGCTTAGGGGCAGGGATCTCTGGAAACACCATATATTTT. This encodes CASSLGAGISGNTIYF.

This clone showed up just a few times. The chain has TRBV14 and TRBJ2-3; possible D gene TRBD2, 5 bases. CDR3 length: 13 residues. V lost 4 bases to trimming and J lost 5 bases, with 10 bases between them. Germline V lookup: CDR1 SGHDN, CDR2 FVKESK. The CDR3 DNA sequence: TGTGCCAGCAGCCGGGGAGTGGGAGATACGCAGTATTTT. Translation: CASSRGVGDTQYF.

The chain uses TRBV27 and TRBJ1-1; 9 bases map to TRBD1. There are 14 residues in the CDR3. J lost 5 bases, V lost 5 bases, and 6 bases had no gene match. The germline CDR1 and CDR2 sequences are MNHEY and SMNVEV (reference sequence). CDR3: CASSQGTGRTEAFF. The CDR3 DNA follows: TGTGCCAGCAGTCAGGGGACAGGGAGGACTGAAGCTTTCTTT.

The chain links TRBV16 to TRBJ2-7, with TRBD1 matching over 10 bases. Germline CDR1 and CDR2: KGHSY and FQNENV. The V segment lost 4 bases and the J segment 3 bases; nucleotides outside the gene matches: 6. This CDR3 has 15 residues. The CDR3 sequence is CASSLQGTGVYEQYF. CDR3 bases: TGTGCCAGCAGCCTTCAAGGGACAGGGGTCTACGAGCAGTACTTC.

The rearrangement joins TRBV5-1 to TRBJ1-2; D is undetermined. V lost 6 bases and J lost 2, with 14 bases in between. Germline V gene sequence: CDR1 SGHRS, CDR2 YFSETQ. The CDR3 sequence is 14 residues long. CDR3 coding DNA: TGCGCCAGCACCCCATCGGCATTCAACTATGGCTACACCTTC. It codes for CASTPSAFNYGYTF.

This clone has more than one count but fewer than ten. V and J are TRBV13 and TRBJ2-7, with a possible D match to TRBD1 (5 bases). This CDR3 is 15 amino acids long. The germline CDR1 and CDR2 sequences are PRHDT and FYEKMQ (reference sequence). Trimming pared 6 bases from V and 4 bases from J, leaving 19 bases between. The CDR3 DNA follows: TGTGCCAGCAGAAAAGACAGTAGCTGGGGTTACGAGCAGTACTTC. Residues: CASRKDSSWGYEQYF.

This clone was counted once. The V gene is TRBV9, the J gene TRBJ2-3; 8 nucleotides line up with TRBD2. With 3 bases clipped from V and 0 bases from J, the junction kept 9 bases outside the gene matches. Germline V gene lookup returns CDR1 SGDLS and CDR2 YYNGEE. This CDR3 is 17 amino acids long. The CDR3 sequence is CASSAHSGRASTDTQYF. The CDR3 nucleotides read TGTGCCAGCAGCGCCCACTCCGGGAGGGCTAGCACAGATACGCAGTATTTT.

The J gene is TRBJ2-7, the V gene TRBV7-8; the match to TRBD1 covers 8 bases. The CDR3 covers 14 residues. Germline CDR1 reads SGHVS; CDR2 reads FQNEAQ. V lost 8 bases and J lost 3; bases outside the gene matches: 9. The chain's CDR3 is CASSEGQDHYEQYF. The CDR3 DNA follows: TGTGCCAGCTCCGAGGGACAGGATCACTACGAGCAGTACTTC. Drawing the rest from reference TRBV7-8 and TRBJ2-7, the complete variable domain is GAGVSQSPRYKVAKRGQDVALRCDPISGHVSLFWYQQALGQGPEFLTYFQNEAQLDKSGLPSDRFFAERPEGSVSTLKIQRTQQEDSAVYLCASSEGQDHYEQYFGPGTRLTVT.

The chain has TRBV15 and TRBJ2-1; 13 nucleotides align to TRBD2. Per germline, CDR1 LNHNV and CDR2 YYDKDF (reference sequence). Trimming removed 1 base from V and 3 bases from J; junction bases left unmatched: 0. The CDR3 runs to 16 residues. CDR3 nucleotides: TGTGCCACCAGCAGAGGGACTAGCGGGGGCTACAATGAGCAGTTCTTC. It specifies CATSRGTSGGYNEQFF.

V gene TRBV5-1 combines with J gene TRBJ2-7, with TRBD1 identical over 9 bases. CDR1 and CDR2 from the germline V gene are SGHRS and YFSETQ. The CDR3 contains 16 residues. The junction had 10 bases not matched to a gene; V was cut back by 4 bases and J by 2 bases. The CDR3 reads CASSGEGTGSPYEQYF. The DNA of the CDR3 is TGCGCCAGCAGCGGGGAGGGGACAGGGTCCCCCTACGAGCAGTACTTC.